Included here is one TCR beta chain sequence, with context. Its specific antigen is unknown. Per-nucleotide qualities are absent, and no much larger clonotype sits a single base away. This sample is drawn from a study of blood T cell repertoires in COVID-19 (dated by TCRdb to the early 2020s). Some background on the complete study: Samples from collaborators originated in the United States, Italy and Spain and spanned both the acute and convalescent phases of COVID-19. The prospective study material was composed of cDNA or gDNA derived from T cells, B-cell-depleted T cells, or PBMCs. The dataset comprised deeply sampled blood TCRbeta repertoires from subjects exposed to, actively infected with, or recovered from COVID-19. The repertoires were released in a freely available public database intended as a resource for research on the immune response to SARS-CoV-2. Samples came from the ongoing ImmuneRACE study (first 160 participants) plus 1,254 subjects from 6 global collaborators. The sample metadata nearly always contained a de-identified subject ID, COVID-19 status, age in years and sex. HLA class I and class II types, where available, came from metadata supplied by the sample provider rather than from assay-based typing.

Trimming takes 2 bases from V and 5 bases from J, and the germline ends sit 10 bases apart. The germline V gene specifies MDHEN as CDR1 and SYDVKM as CDR2. The CDR3 contains 13 residues, cysteine and phenylalanine counted. CDR3 DNA is the only sequence kept; it has 39 bases, read in frame from the first base. Points the paper makes about the study in general: Clinical and demographic metadata were provided uncurated, with the amount varying by source and participant.

Each collaborating institution followed its own protocols to collect whole blood in K2EDTA tubes. For TCRbeta analysis, collaborators shipped samples as frozen whole blood, isolated PBMCs, or DNA extracted from either of those sample types. TCRbeta CDR3 regions were amplified from genomic DNA using the immunoSEQ Assay, a bias-controlled multiplex PCR. As for the original processing: The number of nucleated cells in each sample was estimated from the amplification of reference gene primers within the assay. To quantify the absolute abundance of each unique TCRbeta CDR3 rearrangement, sequence reads were collapsed and filtered. For each sample, productive Simpson clonality was calculated by taking the square root of Simpson's diversity index across productive rearrangements. TCRdb provides this immuneACCESS table in a form limited to in-frame rearrangements. Some clones are lacking; in checked studies, under half of them reflect an unresolved V gene, and why the rest are absent is not known. V and J calls and clone size are copied from that table; D and trimming were computed from the DNA. The sample data list 110,000 or so clones, and 81% of these were observed just once. The ten largest make up about 10% of the sample.

The sample was peripheral blood. The TCR sequence derives from a human donor in a cohort sampled during active COVID-19. The rearranged segments are TRBV28 and TRBJ2-7; TRBD2 might be the D gene, on 6 matching bases. This receptor has the CDR3 CASSLTRGNEQYF. Here is the DNA: TGTGCCAGCAGTTTAACTCGGGGGAACGAGCAGTACTTC.